The 23 T cell receptor beta chains presented below share a single source sample, sequenced in a study of blood T cell repertoires in COVID-19. Clones were sequenced by immunoSEQ multiplex PCR, and TCRdb holds only the in-frame ones, with some missing. The sample consists of 94,000 or so clones, around 80% of them appearing once. Material: peripheral blood. These receptors were collected from a man between 60 and 75 years old with acute or convalescent COVID-19.

The V and J genes are TRBV5-1 and TRBJ1-4, with a tentative D call TRBD1 (6 bases). The CDR3 has 14 residues. CDR1 and CDR2 (germline): SGHRS, YFSETQ. Trimming shortened V by 5 bases and J by 2 bases, and 10 bases separated the two germline ends. For the CDR3, the DNA is TGCGCCAGCAGGCAGGGGCCGACTAATGAAAAACTGTTTTTT. This codes for CASRQGPTNEKLFF.

V is TRBV5-1 and J is TRBJ1-4; 8 nucleotides match TRBD1. The CDR3 is made up of 16 amino acids. The J segment lost 7 bases and the V segment lost 0 bases, leaving 8 bases of the junction unmatched. Germline V gives CDR1 SGHRS, CDR2 YFSETQ. The DNA for the CDR3 is TGCGCCAGCAGCTTGGGCTCCAGGGGGCGAGGTGAAAAACTGTTTTTT. Translation: CASSLGSRGRGEKLFF.

This chain links TRBV7-9 with TRBJ2-1; 10 positions match TRBD2. Germline lookup yields CDR1 SEHNR and CDR2 FQNEAQ (reference sequence). The length of the CDR3 is 15 residues. The V and J ends lost 4 bases and 6 bases, in that order; junction bases with no gene match: 6. The CDR3 loop is CASSSSGGNLNEQFF. For the CDR3, the DNA is TGTGCCAGCAGCTCTAGCGGGGGAAATCTCAATGAGCAGTTCTTC.

This chain links TRBV6-1 with TRBJ1-4; D possibly corresponds to TRBD1 (5 bases). The CDR3 contains 15 residues. V lost 3 bases to trimming and J lost 4 bases, with 12 bases between them. Germline CDR1 MNHNS, CDR2 SASEGT. As DNA, the CDR3 is TGTGCCAGCAGTGATCAGGGCTGGAATAATGAAAAACTGTTTTTT. Its translation: CASSDQGWNNEKLFF.

The chain links TRBV28 to TRBJ1-2; D uncertain. The CDR3 is 12 residues long. Germline V lookup: CDR1 MDHEN, CDR2 SYDVKM. The V gene lost 3 bases and the J gene lost 7 bases, with 9 bases spanning the gap. CDR3 region: CASSFYSSGYTF. Written as DNA, the CDR3 is TGTGCCAGCAGTTTTTACTCTTCTGGCTACACCTTC.

This chain uses TRBV11-2 with TRBJ2-5; 10 bases align to TRBD2. J gave up 1 base and V 3 bases, and 2 bases lay outside the gene matches. The CDR3 runs to 15 residues. Germline V gives CDR1 SGHAT, CDR2 FQNNGV. For the CDR3, the DNA is TGTGCCAGCAGCTTTAGCGGGGGGCTCCAAGAGACCCAGTACTTC. Protein: CASSFSGGLQETQYF.

This chain connects TRBV7-8 to TRBJ2-5, with TRBD2 matching over 8 bases. Unmatched junction bases numbered 10, after V lost 5 bases and J lost 5 bases. The CDR3 totals 15 residues. In germline, CDR1 is SGHVS, CDR2 FQNEAQ. CDR3 in DNA: TGTGCCAGCAGCCAAGCCGGGACTAGTGATGAGACCCAGTACTTC. As protein: CASSQAGTSDETQYF.

This clone was recorded once. The V gene is TRBV5-1, the J gene TRBJ2-5, with TRBD1 identical over 10 bases. This CDR3 has 17 amino acids. Trimming at V came to 1 base and at J to 0 bases, leaving 6 bases not matched to a gene. Germline assignment: CDR1 SGHRS and CDR2 YFSETQ. The CDR3 reads CASSLFTGTGDQETQYF. The CDR3, as DNA: TGCGCCAGCAGCTTGTTTACCGGGACAGGGGACCAAGAGACCCAGTACTTC.

This sequence joins TRBV5-1 and TRBJ2-2; perhaps TRBD1 as D (6 bases). The germline gives CDR1 SGHRS, CDR2 YFSETQ. V lost 1 base and J lost 1, with 14 bases in between. The CDR3 runs to 17 residues. The CDR3 loop reads CASSLLGPQGNTGELFF. For the CDR3, the DNA is TGCGCCAGCAGCTTGTTGGGCCCACAGGGGAACACCGGGGAGCTGTTTTTT.

This clone was seen only a few times. The chain recombines TRBV2 with TRBJ1-1; 9 bases align to TRBD1. The CDR3 is 13 residues long. Germline loops: CDR1 SNHLY, CDR2 FYNNEI. V trimming: 7 bases; J trimming: 4 bases; junction bases outside the gene matches: 4. The CDR3, as DNA: TGTGCCAGCAAGGAGACAGGGGGCACTGAAGCTTTCTTT. As protein: CASKETGGTEAFF.

This chain uses TRBV24-1 with TRBJ2-1, with TRBD1 matching 9 bases. The CDR3 covers 15 residues. CDR1 KGHDR and CDR2 SFDVKD come from the germline V gene. With V trimmed by 2 bases and J by 8 bases, 6 bases remained unmatched. This CDR3 is CATSDSGTGYHEQFF. In DNA form, the CDR3 reads TGTGCCACCAGTGATTCAGGGACAGGGTACCATGAGCAGTTCTTC.

The chain employs TRBV6-2 or TRBV6-3 and TRBJ2-1, with 9 bases identical to TRBD2. V trimming: 6 bases; J trimming: 2 bases; junction bases outside the gene matches: 5. The CDR3 is 15 residues long. Germline-derived CDR1 and CDR2 are MNHEY and SVGEGT. CDR3 sequence reads: CASSLAGATYNEQFF. CDR3 nucleotide sequence: TGTGCCAGCAGCTTAGCGGGGGCAACCTACAATGAGCAGTTCTTC.

This clone is a singleton in its sample. The CDR3 DNA follows: TGTGCCAGCAGCCCGCTCAACAGGGGGGTTGAATCACCCCTCCACTTT. It specifies CASSPLNRGVESPLHF. The chain carries TRBV7-2 and TRBJ1-6, with 8 bases fitting TRBD1. Germline V CDR1 and CDR2: SGHTA, FQGNSA. The CDR3 is made up of 16 amino acids. Trimming took 5 bases from V and 10 from J; bases not matched to a gene: 13.

The chain is built from TRBV6-5 and TRBJ2-1; no firm D call. The V end was cut by 7 bases, the J end by 4 bases, with 11 bases between. CDR3 size: 13 residues. Germline V gene data show CDR1 as MNHEY and CDR2 as SVGAGI. In DNA, the CDR3 is TGTGCCAGCAATCCCCGGTATTACAATGAGCAGTTCTTC. Protein: CASNPRYYNEQFF.

The chain is built from TRBV9 and TRBJ2-2; unclear D gene. Trimming pared 0 bases from V and 0 bases from J, leaving 12 bases between. The CDR3 totals 17 residues. Germline CDR1 and CDR2: SGDLS and YYNGEE. The CDR3 here is CASSVGHATSNTGELFF. CDR3 DNA sequence: TGTGCCAGCAGCGTAGGGCACGCCACCTCGAACACCGGGGAGCTGTTTTTT.

This clone was detected only a few times. DNA for the CDR3: TGTGCCAGCAGCCAAGATTGGGGGGTAACTGGAAACACCATATATTTT. Encoded protein: CASSQDWGVTGNTIYF. The chain joins TRBV14 to TRBJ1-3; TRBD1 might be the D (5 bases). Germline V gives CDR1 SGHDN, CDR2 FVKESK. The V end lost 0 bases, the J end lost 2 bases, and 11 bases lay between the germline ends. The CDR3 is 16 amino acids.

This sequence joins TRBV7-3 and TRBJ2-3, with TRBD2 identical over 12 bases. V trimming: 5 bases; J trimming: 0 bases; junction bases outside the gene matches: 6. Looked up from germline, CDR1 is SGHTA and CDR2 is FQGTGA. The CDR3 is made up of 17 amino acids. The CDR3 coding sequence is TGTGCCAGCAGCCCGTCCGGACTAGCGGGGAGCACAGATACGCAGTATTTT. This translates into CASSPSGLAGSTDTQYF.

This chain links TRBV9 with TRBJ2-3; 7 bases map to TRBD2. This CDR3 region has 15 residues. Trimming took 3 bases from V and 5 from J; bases not matched to a gene: 9. From germline, CDR1 is SGDLS and CDR2 YYNGEE. The CDR3 region has the DNA TGTGCCAGCAGCGGAGGCCTTTGGGGGGGAGATACGCAGTATTTT. This encodes CASSGGLWGGDTQYF.

V gene TRBV6-1 combines with J gene TRBJ1-6; 8 positions match TRBD1. The V segment lost 4 bases and the J segment 5 bases; nucleotides outside the gene matches: 7. CDR3 length equals 16 residues. Germline assignment: CDR1 MNHNS and CDR2 SASEGT. CDR3: CASSVQGARNNSPLHF. The DNA for the CDR3 is TGTGCCAGCAGTGTGCAGGGGGCAAGGAATAATTCACCCCTCCACTTT.

The chain employs TRBV20-1 and TRBJ2-7; weak D call: TRBD2 (5 bases). Germline assignment: CDR1 DFQATT and CDR2 SNEGSKA (reference sequence). This CDR3 spans 14 amino acids. V lost 3 bases, J lost 2 bases, and 14 bases lay in between. The CDR3 bases are TGCAGTGCTAGTAAGCGGCAAGGGACCTACGAGCAGTACTTC. This translates into CSASKRQGTYEQYF.

The rearrangement joins TRBV6-5 to TRBJ2-7; D not certain. V lost 5 bases and J 7 bases, leaving 21 bases between the germline ends. This CDR3 region has 15 residues. The germline CDR1 and CDR2 sequences are MNHEY and SVGAGI. The CDR3 loop reads CASSPDPWASWEQYV. CDR3 bases: TGTGCCAGCAGTCCCGATCCCTGGGCTTCGTGGGAGCAGTACGTC.

The chain employs TRBV3-1 (or the pseudogene TRBV3-2) and TRBJ2-5, with TRBD2 matching over 9 bases. V trimming: 8 bases; J trimming: 2 bases; junction bases outside the gene matches: 18. The CDR3 has 18 amino acids. The germline CDR1 and CDR2 sequences are LGHDT and YNNKEL (reference sequence). The CDR3 spells CASAGTSKSPRGQETQYF. For the CDR3, the DNA is TGTGCCAGCGCCGGGACTAGCAAATCCCCGAGGGGACAAGAGACCCAGTACTTC.

This clone was detected many times. CDR3 loop: CASSSTGQGNEKLFF. DNA of the CDR3: TGTGCCAGCAGTTCGACAGGTCAGGGTAATGAAAAACTGTTTTTT. V gene TRBV28 combines with J gene TRBJ1-4, with a possible D match to TRBD1 (6 bases). Trimming took off 4 bases at V and 4 bases at J, with 13 bases between the two ends. This CDR3 is 15 amino acids long. CDR1 and CDR2 from the germline V gene are MDHEN and SYDVKM.